This T cell receptor (beta chain) is drawn from a study of beta chain features in type 1 diabetes. Study summary: All samples combined gave roughly 100,000,000 sorted cells for examination. Study-wide findings and caveats: In every one of the four CD4+ subsets, TCRB CDR3s were moderately but significantly shorter in Type 1 diabetes patients. No resolution was reached here on whether HLA type influences TCRB rearrangement.

As concerns this clone: Antigen specificity is unknown.

CD45RO/CCR7/CD25/CD127/CD95/CD27 separated CD4+ naive, central memory, regulatory and stem cell-like memory cells by sorting. Germline CDR1 reads SGHRS; CDR2 reads YFSETQ. The germline V and J ends were trimmed by 4 bases and 0 bases, with 10 bases remaining between them. The CDR3 sequence is 14 residues long. Every bit of the isolated RNA underwent reverse transcription, so sequencing read expressed TCRB transcripts. TCRdb's table, derived via immunoSEQ multiplex PCR, lists solely in-frame clones and lacks some. Of just over 600,000 clones listed, roughly 16% are singletons. The genes are TRBV5-1 and TRBJ1-2; D possibly corresponds to TRBD1 (6 bases). What was sequenced was naive CD4+ T cells from blood. The TCR comes from a man younger than 30 in good health. The CDR3 loop is CASSEGTSNYGYTF. As DNA, the CDR3 is TGCGCCAGCAGCGAAGGGACATCTAACTATGGCTACACCTTC.